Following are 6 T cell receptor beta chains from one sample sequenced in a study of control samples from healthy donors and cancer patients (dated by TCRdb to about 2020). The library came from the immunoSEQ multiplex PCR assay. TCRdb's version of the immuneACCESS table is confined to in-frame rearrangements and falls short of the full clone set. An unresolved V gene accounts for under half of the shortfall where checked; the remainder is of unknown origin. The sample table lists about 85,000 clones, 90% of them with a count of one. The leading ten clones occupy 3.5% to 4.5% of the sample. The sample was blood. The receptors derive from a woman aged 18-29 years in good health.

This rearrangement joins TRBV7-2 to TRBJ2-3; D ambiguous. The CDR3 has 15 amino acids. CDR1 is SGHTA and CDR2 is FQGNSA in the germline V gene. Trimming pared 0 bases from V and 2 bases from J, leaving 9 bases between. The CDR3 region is CASSLAPGSTDTQYF. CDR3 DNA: TGTGCCAGCAGCTTAGCCCCGGGTTCCACAGATACGCAGTATTTT.

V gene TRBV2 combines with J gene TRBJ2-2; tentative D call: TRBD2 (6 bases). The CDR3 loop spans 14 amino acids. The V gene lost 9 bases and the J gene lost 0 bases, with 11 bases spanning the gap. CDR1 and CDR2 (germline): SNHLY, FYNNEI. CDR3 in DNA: TGTGCCAGTAGACGGACTACGAACACCGGGGAGCTGTTTTTT. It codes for CASRRTTNTGELFF.

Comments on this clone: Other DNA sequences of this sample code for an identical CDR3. The CDR3 reads CASSGTGGARGANVLTF. The CDR3 DNA reads TGTGCCAGCAGCGGGACAGGTGGAGCCCGCGGGGCCAACGTCCTGACTTTC. The chain carries TRBV9 and TRBJ2-6, with TRBD1 matching 7 bases. Trimming removed 3 bases from V and 4 bases from J; junction bases left unmatched: 10. The CDR3 consists of 17 residues. The germline V gene has CDR1 SGDLS and CDR2 YYNGEE.

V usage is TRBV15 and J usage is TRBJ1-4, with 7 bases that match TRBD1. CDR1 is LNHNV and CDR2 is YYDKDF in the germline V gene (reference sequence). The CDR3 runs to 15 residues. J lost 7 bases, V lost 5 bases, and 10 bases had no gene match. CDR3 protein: CATSGLQGSGEKLFF. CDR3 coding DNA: TGTGCCACCAGCGGACTACAGGGGAGCGGTGAAAAACTGTTTTTT.

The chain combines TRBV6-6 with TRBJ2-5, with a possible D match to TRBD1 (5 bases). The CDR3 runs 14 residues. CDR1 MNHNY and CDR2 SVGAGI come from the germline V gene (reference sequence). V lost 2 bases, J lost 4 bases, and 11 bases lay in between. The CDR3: CASSYPGFSETQYF. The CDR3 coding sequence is TGTGCCAGCAGTTACCCAGGGTTTTCAGAGACCCAGTACTTC.

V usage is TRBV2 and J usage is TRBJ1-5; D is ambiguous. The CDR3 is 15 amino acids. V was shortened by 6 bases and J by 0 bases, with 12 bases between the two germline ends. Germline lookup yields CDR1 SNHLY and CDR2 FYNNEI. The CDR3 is CASSALGVSNQPQHF. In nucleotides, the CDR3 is TGTGCCAGCAGCGCGCTCGGAGTTAGCAATCAGCCCCAGCATTTT. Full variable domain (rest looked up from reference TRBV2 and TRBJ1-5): EPEVTQTPSHQVTQMGQEVILRCVPISNHLYFYWYRQILGQKVEFLVSFYNNEISEKSEIFDDQFSVERPDGSNFTLKIRSTKLEDSAMYFCASSALGVSNQPQHFGDGTRLSIL.